A single TCR beta chain is shown here with its context. This sample was taken from a study of blood T cell repertoires in COVID-19. In the study overall: There were acute and convalescent COVID-19 samples, and they came from the United States, Italy and Spain.

In the original analysis: Using reference gene primer amplification, nucleated cell counts were estimated. Only in-frame clones appear in the TCRdb table, and some are missing; sequencing was by immunoSEQ multiplex PCR. V and J calls and clone size come straight from that table; D and trimming were deduced from the DNA. Of 250,000 or so clones listed, 70% to 90% are singletons. This CDR3 region has 16 residues. Germline V gene lookup returns CDR1 SGHRS and CDR2 YFSETQ. The J segment lost 5 bases and the V segment lost 5 bases, leaving 10 bases of the junction unmatched. This chain links TRBV5-1 with TRBJ2-3; 11 bases are shared with TRBD2. The sample comprised peripheral blood. This TCR was recovered from a woman in her 70s with active or convalescent COVID-19. The chain's CDR3 is CASRPFLAGGGDTQYF. The CDR3 DNA reads TGCGCCAGCAGACCCTTCCTAGCGGGGGGTGGAGATACGCAGTATTTT.